Each of the 12 T cell receptor beta chains below was sequenced from the same sample in a study of T cell responses to AZD1222 COVID-19 vaccine. Repertoires were generated with immunoSEQ multiplex PCR, while TCRdb's copy carries only in-frame clones and drops some. The table has roughly 160,000 clones, over 75% seen once. Specimen: peripheral blood, collected on day 0 of AZD1222 vaccination. The receptors were gathered from an adult in good health.

J is TRBJ1-2 and V is TRBV5-1; D unresolved. The germline V gene has CDR1 SGHRS and CDR2 YFSETQ. Deletions cut 0 bases from V and 8 bases from J, with 14 bases between. The CDR3 runs to 14 residues. CDR3 in DNA: TGCGCCAGCAGCTTGGCCGGGAGGGCCGGCGGCTACACCTTC. As protein: CASSLAGRAGGYTF. Full variable domain (rest looked up from reference TRBV5-1 and TRBJ1-2): KAGVTQTPRYLIKTRGQQVTLSCSPISGHRSVSWYQQTPGQGLQFLFEYFSETQRNKGNFPGRFSGRQFSNSRSEMNVSTLELGDSALYLCASSLAGRAGGYTFGSGTRLTVV.

V gene TRBV6-5 combines with J gene TRBJ2-7; unclear D gene. Germline CDR1 MNHEY, CDR2 SVGAGI. Trimming left V 6 bases short and J 0 bases short, with 12 bases between. CDR3 length equals 14 residues. CDR3 DNA sequence: TGTGCCAGCAGGGGAACAGTGAGCTCCTACGAGCAGTACGTC. Encoded protein: CASRGTVSSYEQYV.

The V and J genes are TRBV15 and TRBJ2-7; D remains ambiguous. There are 13 residues in the CDR3. Between the trimmed V and J ends, which lost 3 bases and 4 bases, there was a span of 10 bases. CDR1 LNHNV and CDR2 YYDKDF come from the germline V gene (reference sequence). CDR3 residues: CATSSAHDYEQYV. CDR3 DNA: TGTGCCACCAGCAGTGCACATGATTACGAGCAGTACGTC.

This sequence joins TRBV9 and TRBJ2-3; TRBD2 matches at 11 bases. Germline CDR1 and CDR2: SGDLS and YYNGEE. CDR3 length: 15 residues. Trimming took 0 bases from V and 5 from J; bases not matched to a gene: 2. Here the CDR3 DNA reads TGTGCCAGCAGCGTAGCCACTAGCGGGGGAGATACGCAGTATTTT. This sequence encodes CASSVATSGGDTQYF.

The chain uses TRBV6-5 and TRBJ1-5; no clear D gene. This CDR3 spans 13 amino acids. The germline V gene has CDR1 MNHEY and CDR2 SVGAGI. With 6 bases removed from V and 3 bases from J, the gap between germline ends came to 9 bases. CDR3 coding DNA: TGTGCCAGCAGCTTTGGCCACAATCAGCCCCAGCATTTT. Translation: CASSFGHNQPQHF.

The rearrangement links TRBV25-1 to TRBJ1-6; D gene unclear. The CDR3 has 15 residues. V was clipped by 3 bases and J by 0 bases, with 6 bases between them. Germline loops: CDR1 MGHDK, CDR2 SYGVNS. The CDR3 DNA sequence: TGTGCCAGCAGTGACGTTGGCTCCTATAATTCACCCCTCCACTTT. Translated: CASSDVGSYNSPLHF.

This chain links TRBV6-5 with TRBJ2-5, with D possibly being TRBD1 or TRBD2 (5 bases each). V was clipped by 6 bases and J by 0 bases, with 14 bases between them. The CDR3 sequence is 15 residues long. Germline V gives CDR1 MNHEY, CDR2 SVGAGI. The CDR3 nucleotides are TGTGCCAGCAGAGCCGGGACCGCGTACCAAGAGACCCAGTACTTC. Translation gives CASRAGTAYQETQYF.

This rearrangement joins TRBV11-2 to TRBJ1-1; 8 nucleotides match TRBD1. CDR1 is SGHAT and CDR2 is FQNNGV in the germline V gene. This CDR3 has 19 amino acids. V dropped 5 bases and J dropped 1; count of bases not matched to a gene: 18. DNA of the CDR3: TGTGCCAGCAGCACAGGGGTCGGGACAGGAGAAGGTAGGAACACTGAAGCTTTCTTT. This codes for CASSTGVGTGEGRNTEAFF. The entire variable domain, with the rest obtained from reference TRBV11-2 and TRBJ1-1, is as follows: EAGVAQSPRYKIIEKRQSVAFWCNPISGHATLYWYQQILGQGPKLLIQFQNNGVVDDSQLPKDRFSAERLKGVDSTLKIQPAKLEDSAVYLCASSTGVGTGEGRNTEAFFGQGTRLTVV.

This rearrangement joins TRBV28 to TRBJ1-6; 8 nucleotides agree with TRBD1. The CDR3 runs 19 residues. From germline, CDR1 is MDHEN and CDR2 SYDVKM. With V trimmed by 0 bases and J by 1 base, 8 bases remained unmatched. The CDR3 DNA is TGTGCCAGCAGTTTATGGCAGGGGGCTCCAGAATCCTATAATTCACCCCTCCACTTT. It encodes CASSLWQGAPESYNSPLHF.

V gene TRBV6-1 combines with J gene TRBJ1-3; D is perhaps TRBD1 (5 bases). CDR3 length: 15 residues. Germline CDR1 is MNHNS and CDR2 is SASEGT. V lost 1 base to trimming and J lost 0 bases, with 7 bases between them. The CDR3 DNA is TGTGCCAGCAGTGAAGGGGGGAGCTCTGGAAACACCATATATTTT. Translated, it gives CASSEGGSSGNTIYF.

A word on this clone: The identical CDR3 is also encoded by other nucleotide sequences in the sample. This sequence joins TRBV7-2 and TRBJ2-6; no clear D gene. V lost 1 base to trimming and J lost 0 bases, with 4 bases between them. Germline-derived CDR1 and CDR2 are SGHTA and FQGNSA. The CDR3 loop spans 15 amino acids. CDR3 loop: CASSLGGSGANVLTF. The CDR3 DNA sequence: TGTGCCAGCAGCTTAGGAGGCTCTGGGGCCAACGTCCTGACTTTC. Filled out from reference TRBV7-2 and TRBJ2-6, the complete variable domain reads GAGVSQSPSNKVTEKGKDVELRCDPISGHTALYWYRQSLGQGLEFLIYFQGNSAPDKSGLPSDRFSAERTGGSVSTLTIQRTQQEDSAVYLCASSLGGSGANVLTFGAGSRLTVL.

V gene TRBV6-4 combines with J gene TRBJ2-1, with unresolved D. CDR1 is MRHNA and CDR2 is SNTAGT in the germline V gene. Trimming shortened V by 3 bases and J by 9 bases, and 15 bases separated the two germline ends. The CDR3 has 14 residues. As DNA, the CDR3 is TGTGCCAGCAGTGAGTCCACTTCTGTCGGTGAGCAGTTCTTC. Translated: CASSESTSVGEQFF.